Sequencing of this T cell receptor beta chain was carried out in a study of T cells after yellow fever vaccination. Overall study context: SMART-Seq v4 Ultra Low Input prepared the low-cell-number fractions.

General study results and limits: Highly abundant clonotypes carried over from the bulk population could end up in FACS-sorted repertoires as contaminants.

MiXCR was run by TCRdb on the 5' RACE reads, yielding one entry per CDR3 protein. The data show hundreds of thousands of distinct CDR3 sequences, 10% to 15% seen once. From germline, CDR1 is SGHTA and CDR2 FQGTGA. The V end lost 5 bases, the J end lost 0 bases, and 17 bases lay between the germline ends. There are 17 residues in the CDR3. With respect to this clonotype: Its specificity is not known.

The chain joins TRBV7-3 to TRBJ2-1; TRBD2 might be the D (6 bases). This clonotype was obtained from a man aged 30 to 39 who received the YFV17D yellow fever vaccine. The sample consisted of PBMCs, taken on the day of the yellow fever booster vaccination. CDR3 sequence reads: CASSQLPGLSSYNEQFF. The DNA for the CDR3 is TGTGCCAGCAGCCAGCTTCCGGGACTGAGCTCCTACAATGAGCAGTTCTTC.